One and the same sample provided the 2 T cell receptor beta chains below, sequenced in a study of blood T cell repertoires in COVID-19. Data came from immunoSEQ multiplex PCR; TCRdb stores just in-frame clones and leaves some out. This repertoire shows a few hundred thousand clones, 70% to 90% found once; its top ten account for approximately 1.8%. Sequenced sample: PBMCs or T cells enriched from blood (not recorded which). Source of these receptors: a middle-aged woman who had recovered from COVID-19.

The chain uses TRBV11-3 and TRBJ1-2; 7 positions match TRBD1. Germline CDR1 reads SGHNT; CDR2 reads YENEEA. This CDR3 comprises 15 residues. Germline trimming cut 0 bases from V and 3 bases from J; bases unmatched to any gene: 4. The DNA for the CDR3 is TGTGCCAGCAGCTTAGATGGGACAGACGACTATGGCTACACCTTC. Translated: CASSLDGTDDYGYTF.

The chain employs TRBV11-2 and TRBJ1-1, with 10 bases that match TRBD1. Trimming took 4 bases from V and 5 from J; bases not matched to a gene: 7. Germline-derived CDR1 and CDR2 are SGHAT and FQNNGV. The CDR3 covers 15 residues. CDR3 residues: CASSSGQGMRTEAFF. The CDR3 bases are TGTGCCAGCAGCTCGGGACAGGGGATGAGGACTGAAGCTTTCTTT. Full variable domain (missing parts from reference TRBV11-2 and TRBJ1-1): EAGVAQSPRYKIIEKRQSVAFWCNPISGHATLYWYQQILGQGPKLLIQFQNNGVVDDSQLPKDRFSAERLKGVDSTLKIQPAKLEDSAVYLCASSSGQGMRTEAFFGQGTRLTVV.